Listed below are T cell receptor beta chains from one sample, sequenced in a study of early T cells in non-severe SARS-CoV-2 infection. In TCRdb, the 5' RACE reads were re-called with MiXCR into one record per CDR3 protein. This table holds 100,000 to 120,000 distinct CDR3 sequences, over 10% found once. Sequencing used whole blood, obtained at baseline. These receptors were obtained from an adult who was a healthcare worker with PCR-confirmed SARS-CoV-2 infection or an uninfected control (not recorded which). CDR3s include the opening cysteine and the closing phenylalanine or tryptophan. Each record gives: clone size, D gene, V gene, J gene, CDR3 DNA, CDR3 protein. A D gene is named only where the DNA matches it firmly. Part of the rows lack a size; the others show once, few, many or a class for expanded clones.

few	.	TRBV25-1	TRBJ2-1	TGTGCCAGCAGTCAGGGGCAGATTCCCTACAATGAGCAGTTCTTC	CASSQGQIPYNEQFF
many	.	TRBV6-5	TRBJ1-3	TGTGCCAGCAGTCCACCGGGGGGAATGGGGACCATATATTTT	CASSPPGGMGTIYF
.	.	TRBV14	TRBJ2-3	TGTGCCAGCAGCCAAGATCTCGTCCGCACAGATACGCAGTATTTT	CASSQDLVRTDTQYF
many	.	TRBV12-3/TRBV12-4	TRBJ1-1	TGTGCCAGCAGTTTGACCACAGGGACTGAAGCTTTCTTT	CASSLTTGTEAFF
.	.	TRBV7-9	TRBJ2-5	TGTGCCAGCAGCCCCCTTATTCAAGAGACCCAGTACTTC	CASSPLIQETQYF
.	TRBD1	TRBV20-1	TRBJ2-7	TGCAGTGCTAGGACAGGGGCGGCATCCTACGAGCAGTACTTC	CSARTGAASYEQYF
.	.	TRBV29-1	TRBJ2-3	TGCAGCGTCGAGTTTCCGTCAGATACGCAGTATTTT	CSVEFPSDTQYF
.	TRBD1	TRBV28	TRBJ1-1	TGTGCCAGCAGACCGGGACAGACTATGAACACTGAAGCTTTCTTT	CASRPGQTMNTEAFF
.	TRBD1	TRBV5-1	TRBJ2-7	TGCGCCAGCAGACCGGGACAGGGGGCCTACGAGCAGTACTTC	CASRPGQGAYEQYF
few	.	TRBV7-6	TRBJ1-2	TGTGCCAGCAGCTCCGGAGGCGGGGTCCCTAACTATGGCTACACCTTC	CASSSGGGVPNYGYTF
few	.	TRBV5-1	TRBJ1-2	TGCGCCAGCAGCCCAAGCGACAGTGCTGGCTACACCTTC	CASSPSDSAGYTF
.	.	TRBV28	TRBJ2-7	TGTGCCACCACAACAGGCGGGGTAGGAGAGCAGTACTTC	CATTTGGVGEQYF
few	.	TRBV20-1	TRBJ1-1	TGCAGTGCTAGAGAGCGGGGGCCCTTCACTGAAGCTTTCTTT	CSARERGPFTEAFF
.	.	TRBV3-1	TRBJ1-1	TGTGCCAGCAGCCGAGGACCGGGGAACACTGAAGCTTTCTTT	CASSRGPGNTEAFF
.	TRBD2	TRBV6-1	TRBJ2-5	TGTGCCAGCAGAGAACTAGCGGCGGGAGAGACCCAGTACTTC	CASRELAAGETQYF
.	TRBD1	TRBV12-3/TRBV12-4	TRBJ1-2	TGTGCCAGCAGTTCCCACAGGGGACTCTATGGCTACACCTTC	CASSSHRGLYGYTF
.	.	TRBV27	TRBJ1-5	TGTGCCAGCAGTCCTGGACCCGGAAGCGATCAGCCCCAGCATTTT	CASSPGPGSDQPQHF
few	.	TRBV18	TRBJ1-1	TGTGCCAGCTCACCGGGACACCTGAACACTGAAGCTTTCTTT	CASSPGHLNTEAFF
.	TRBD2	TRBV2	TRBJ2-1	TGTGCCAGCAACCCCGGGACTAGGCTCAATGAGCAGTTCTTC	CASNPGTRLNEQFF
few	.	TRBV12-3/TRBV12-4	TRBJ1-1	TGTGCCAGCAGTTTAAGACGGCCTGGGAACACTGAAGCTTTCTTT	CASSLRRPGNTEAFF
few	.	TRBV28	TRBJ1-4	TGTGCCAGCAGTTTTAGCCCCGAGGGAAATGAAAAACTGTTTTTT	CASSFSPEGNEKLFF
few	.	TRBV2	TRBJ1-1	TGTGCCAGCAGTGATAACTGGGGTACTGAAGCTTTCTTT	CASSDNWGTEAFF
.	TRBD2	TRBV5-1	TRBJ2-1	TGCGCCAGCAGTCTTAGCGGGGGGCAACTCAATGAGCAGTTCTTC	CASSLSGGQLNEQFF
.	TRBD1	TRBV12-3/TRBV12-4	TRBJ2-6	TGTGCCAGCCAACAGGGGGCTGGGGCCAACGTCCTGACTTTC	CASQQGAGANVLTF
.	.	TRBV20-1	TRBJ2-7	TGCAGTGCTAGCGACAGTTCCTACGAGCAGTACTTC	CSASDSSYEQYF
few	.	TRBV24-1	TRBJ1-2	TGTGCCACCAGTGACGGGCAGGGCGAGTCCTATGGCTACACCTTC	CATSDGQGESYGYTF
.	.	TRBV10-3	TRBJ2-5	TGTGCCATCAGTCCGGGGGACCGAGAGACCCAGTACTTC	CAISPGDRETQYF
.	.	TRBV29-1	TRBJ1-2	TGCAGCGTTGAAGATCGGCAGGGCAATGGCTACACCTTC	CSVEDRQGNGYTF
.	TRBD2	TRBV9	TRBJ2-3	TGTGCCAGCAGCGAGAGGTGGGAGGGGTTCACAGATACGCAGTATTTT	CASSERWEGFTDTQYF
few	.	TRBV6-5	TRBJ2-3	TGTGCCAGCAGTAGGCTGACAGGCATCGATACGCAGTATTTT	CASSRLTGIDTQYF
many	.	TRBV5-1	TRBJ1-1	TGCGCCAGCAGCTTGGGTAGTGGCACTGAAGCTTTCTTT	CASSLGSGTEAFF
few	.	TRBV7-2	TRBJ1-2	TGTGCCAGCAGCTTAGAACGGAGCTATGGCTACACCTTC	CASSLERSYGYTF
.	.	TRBV27	TRBJ2-3	TGTGCCAGCAGTTTAGTGTCACCCCCGACAGATACGCAGTATTTT	CASSLVSPPTDTQYF
.	.	TRBV29-1	TRBJ1-2	TGCAGCGTCGGGGGCCTCAACTATGGCTACACCTTC	CSVGGLNYGYTF
.	.	TRBV27	TRBJ1-2	TGTGCCAGCAGTTTATCCCCAGCGAACTATGGCTACACCTTC	CASSLSPANYGYTF
few	TRBD1	TRBV3-1	TRBJ1-4	TGTGCCAGCAGCCCGGGGACAGTTGCAACTAATGAAAAACTGTTTTTT	CASSPGTVATNEKLFF
few	TRBD2	TRBV18	TRBJ2-7	TGTGCCAGCTCACGTCCTAGCGGGTTATCCTACGAGCAGTACTTC	CASSRPSGLSYEQYF
many	.	TRBV6-6	TRBJ2-7	TGTGCCAGCAGTTACTCGGGGAGTTACTACGAGCAGTACTTC	CASSYSGSYYEQYF
.	.	TRBV18	TRBJ2-5	TGTGCCAGCTCACCAGCCTTGAAAGAGACCCAGTACTTC	CASSPALKETQYF
.	.	TRBV9	TRBJ2-2	TGTGTCAGCAGCGTAGTGAGCGGGGAGCTGTTTTTT	CVSSVVSGELFF
few	TRBD2	TRBV6-2/TRBV6-3	TRBJ2-1	TGTGCCAGCAGTTACCCACTAGCGGGAGGGCCTAGAAATGAGCAGTTCTTC	CASSYPLAGGPRNEQFF
few	.	TRBV12-3/TRBV12-4	TRBJ1-2	TGTGCCAGCAGTCCCTCCTCGTCCCCGGGGTATGGCTACACCTTC	CASSPSSSPGYGYTF
few	TRBD1	TRBV2	TRBJ1-2	TGTGCCAGCGTGGGGGACAGGGAGTTGGATGGCTACACCTTC	CASVGDRELDGYTF
.	.	TRBV5-1	TRBJ2-3	TGCGCCAGCAGCTTGACCAGCCCTAGCACAGATACGCAGTATTTT	CASSLTSPSTDTQYF
.	.	TRBV2	TRBJ2-5	TGTGCCAGCAGTTACGGACGGGGAGAAGAGACCCAGTACTTC	CASSYGRGEETQYF
few	.	TRBV14	TRBJ1-1	TGTGCCAGCAGCCCGACCTCAAGTACTGAAGCTTTCTTT	CASSPTSSTEAFF
few	.	TRBV20-1	TRBJ1-5	TGCAGTACTTCACAGGGTTTCGGAAATCAGCCCCAGCATTTT	CSTSQGFGNQPQHF
few	.	TRBV11-3	TRBJ1-5	TGTGCCAGCAGCCTAGTGTTCAGGGACGATAATCAGCCCCAGCATTTT	CASSLVFRDDNQPQHF
.	.	TRBV19	TRBJ1-5	TGTGCCAGTAACGGGGGCGTTATCCAGCCCCAGCATTTT	CASNGGVIQPQHF
many	.	TRBV3-1	TRBJ1-2	TGTGCCAGCAGCCTCAAAGGAATTGGCTATGGCTACACCTTC	CASSLKGIGYGYTF
few	.	TRBV20-1	TRBJ2-7	TGCAGTGCTAGAGATCCCAGGGGTTCCGACGAGCAGTACTTC	CSARDPRGSDEQYF
many	TRBD2	TRBV27	TRBJ2-5	TGTGCCAGCAGTCCGCGGGGACTACAATATGGGGAGACCCAGTACTTC	CASSPRGLQYGETQYF